The clone carrying this T cell receptor (beta chain) was recorded many times. Its specificity is not known. This record comes from a study of Graves' ophthalmopathy and Graves' hyperthyroidism. Study background: The authors collected peripheral blood at initial diagnosis, before any treatment. Findings and limits, study-wide: A classifier, a 13-signature model, separated ophthalmopathy from stable hyperthyroidism with approximately 88% sensitivity and approximately 80% specificity.

Excluded: other autoimmune disease, uncontrolled infection, pregnancy or lactation. Amplified material comprised TCR beta CDR3 regions derived from RNA transcripts. HTBI primers were employed in first-round RT-PCR, then a second-round multiplex PCR followed. Using its own MiXCR run on the multiplex PCR reads, TCRdb lists one record per CDR3 protein. The repertoire includes about 620,000 distinct CDR3 sequences, 22% of them detected once, and around 7% sits in the top ten. With 4 bases removed from V and 8 bases from J, the gap between germline ends came to 12 bases. The CDR3 runs to 14 residues. Germline CDR1 is MNHEY and CDR2 is SMNVEV (reference sequence).

Input material: peripheral blood. The V call is TRBV27, the J call TRBJ1-6; no reliable D call. The receptor was isolated from a young woman with stable Graves' hyperthyroidism. Some clones in this sample may be carry-over from other donors' samples. CDR3 nucleotide sequence: TGTGCCAGCAGTTATGTCATCCGGGATTCACCCCTCCACTTT. Protein: CASSYVIRDSPLHF.